These T cell receptor beta chains were read from a single sample in a study of long-term antiretroviral therapy in people with HIV. Measured with immunoSEQ multiplex PCR; TCRdb has only the in-frame clones, and not every one. Among under 20,000 clones listed, 75% to 85% were seen once. Sequencing was performed on unsorted PBMCs, taken 0.2 years after starting antiretroviral therapy. The receptors derive from a woman aged 40-49 years with HIV. The CDR3 runs from the conserved cysteine through the conserved F or W. D genes are given only for firm matches. A row's size may be missing; if present it is once, few, many or a size class.

clone size: NA; V gene: TRBV6-6; D gene: NA; J gene: TRBJ1-1; CDR3 DNA: TGTGCCAGCAGCAACTTTAACACTGAAGCTTTCTTT; CDR3 protein: CASSNFNTEAFF
clone size: NA; V gene: TRBV5-1; D gene: TRBD1; J gene: TRBJ2-1; CDR3 DNA: TGCGCCAGCAGCATACAGGGGAATGAGCAGTTCTTC; CDR3 protein: CASSIQGNEQFF
clone size: NA; V gene: TRBV7-9; D gene: NA; J gene: TRBJ2-1; CDR3 DNA: TGTGCCAGCAGCTTCAGACTCAGGTTTTCCTACAATGAGCAGTTCTTC; CDR3 protein: CASSFRLRFSYNEQFF
clone size: NA; V gene: TRBV30; D gene: NA; J gene: TRBJ1-1; CDR3 DNA: TGTGCCTGGGGGCCGACAGCGTTAAACACTGAAGCTTTCTTT; CDR3 protein: CAWGPTALNTEAFF
clone size: NA; V gene: TRBV5-6; D gene: NA; J gene: TRBJ2-6; CDR3 DNA: TGTGCCAGCAGCCCCGGGCGGTCTGGGGCCAACGTCCTGACTTTC; CDR3 protein: CASSPGRSGANVLTF
clone size: NA; V gene: TRBV4-1; D gene: TRBD1; J gene: TRBJ2-7; CDR3 DNA: TGCGCCAGCAGCCCCGGACAGGCCCTCTCCTACGAGCAGTACTTC; CDR3 protein: CASSPGQALSYEQYF
clone size: NA; V gene: TRBV9; D gene: NA; J gene: TRBJ1-1; CDR3 DNA: TGTGCCAGCAGCGTAGACAGGATGAACACTGAAGCTTTCTTT; CDR3 protein: CASSVDRMNTEAFF
clone size: NA; V gene: TRBV6-1; D gene: NA; J gene: TRBJ2-5; CDR3 DNA: TGTGCCAGCAGTACAGGGATGGGGCAAGAGACCCAGTACTTC; CDR3 protein: CASSTGMGQETQYF
clone size: NA; V gene: TRBV6-6; D gene: NA; J gene: TRBJ2-2; CDR3 DNA: TGTGCCAGCAGAGATGGGGGGCAGGGCACCGGGGAGCTGTTTTTT; CDR3 protein: CASRDGGQGTGELFF
clone size: NA; V gene: TRBV5-4; D gene: NA; J gene: TRBJ2-1; CDR3 DNA: TGTGCCAGCCGGGGGGCTAGCGGCAGATACAATGAGCAGTTCTTC; CDR3 protein: CASRGASGRYNEQFF
clone size: NA; V gene: TRBV2; D gene: NA; J gene: TRBJ1-6; CDR3 DNA: TGTGCCAGCCACAGGGAGTATAATTCACCCCTCCACTTT; CDR3 protein: CASHREYNSPLHF
clone size: NA; V gene: TRBV6-5; D gene: TRBD1; J gene: TRBJ1-2; CDR3 DNA: TGTGCCAGCAGTTATGACAGGGGGCAGGGGGGCTACACCTTC; CDR3 protein: CASSYDRGQGGYTF
clone size: NA; V gene: TRBV9; D gene: NA; J gene: TRBJ2-1; CDR3 DNA: TGTGCCAGCAGCGTAGGAGGGATTGGGGGCAATGAGCAGTTCTTC; CDR3 protein: CASSVGGIGGNEQFF
clone size: NA; V gene: TRBV9; D gene: TRBD1; J gene: TRBJ2-7; CDR3 DNA: TGTGCCAGCAGCGTAGCTGGGACAGACTACGAGCAGTACTTC; CDR3 protein: CASSVAGTDYEQYF
clone size: NA; V gene: TRBV20-1; D gene: NA; J gene: TRBJ2-5; CDR3 DNA: TGCAGTGCTAGTGAGGGAGAGACCCAGTACTTC; CDR3 protein: CSASEGETQYF
clone size: NA; V gene: TRBV10-3; D gene: TRBD2; J gene: TRBJ2-1; CDR3 DNA: TGTGCCATCAGTCTGACTAGCGGGGCTTACAATGAGCAGTTCTTC; CDR3 protein: CAISLTSGAYNEQFF
clone size: NA; V gene: TRBV14; D gene: NA; J gene: TRBJ2-5; CDR3 DNA: TGTGCCAGCAGCCAAGAGGAGACCCAGTACTTC; CDR3 protein: CASSQEETQYF
clone size: NA; V gene: TRBV2; D gene: NA; J gene: TRBJ1-5; CDR3 DNA: TGTGCCAGCAGTCAGGAGGGGGAGAGGGGCAATCAGCCCCAGCATTTT; CDR3 protein: CASSQEGERGNQPQHF
clone size: NA; V gene: TRBV23-1; D gene: TRBD2; J gene: TRBJ2-1; CDR3 DNA: TGCGCCAGCAGTCTAGGTGCTAGCGGGAGTAACGACAATGAGCAGTTCTTC; CDR3 protein: CASSLGASGSNDNEQFF
clone size: NA; V gene: TRBV16; D gene: TRBD1; J gene: TRBJ2-1; CDR3 DNA: TGTGCCAGCAGCCAATCGGGGACAGGGGGAGTCGAGCAGTTCTTC; CDR3 protein: CASSQSGTGGVEQFF
clone size: NA; V gene: TRBV6-1; D gene: NA; J gene: TRBJ1-1; CDR3 DNA: TGTGCCAGCAGTGAAAAGGGTGTGAAGTACAACACTGAAGCTTTCTTT; CDR3 protein: CASSEKGVKYNTEAFF
clone size: NA; V gene: TRBV5-1; D gene: NA; J gene: TRBJ2-3; CDR3 DNA: TGCGCCAGCAGCCCGCTCTCAGATACGCAGTATTTT; CDR3 protein: CASSPLSDTQYF
clone size: NA; V gene: TRBV6-1; D gene: NA; J gene: TRBJ1-1; CDR3 DNA: TGTGCCAGCAGTGAAGTGGGGGCGAACACTGAAGCTTTCTTT; CDR3 protein: CASSEVGANTEAFF
clone size: NA; V gene: TRBV7-2; D gene: NA; J gene: TRBJ2-3; CDR3 DNA: TGTGCCAGCAGCCTTTATCGATTCGACACAGATACGCAGTATTTT; CDR3 protein: CASSLYRFDTDTQYF
clone size: NA; V gene: TRBV5-1; D gene: NA; J gene: TRBJ1-1; CDR3 DNA: TGCGCCAGCAACCTGGACAGGAACACTGAAGCTTTCTTT; CDR3 protein: CASNLDRNTEAFF
clone size: NA; V gene: TRBV19; D gene: TRBD2; J gene: TRBJ2-2; CDR3 DNA: TGTGCCAGTAGCGGGACTAGCGGGAGAGGTACCGGGGAGCTGTTTTTT; CDR3 protein: CASSGTSGRGTGELFF
clone size: NA; V gene: TRBV15; D gene: TRBD1; J gene: TRBJ2-6; CDR3 DNA: TGTGCCACCAGTAAGGGACAGTCTGGGGCCAACGTCCTGACTTTC; CDR3 protein: CATSKGQSGANVLTF
clone size: NA; V gene: TRBV19; D gene: NA; J gene: TRBJ2-3; CDR3 DNA: TGTGCCACTGCAGAGAGATCCACAGATACGCAGTATTTT; CDR3 protein: CATAERSTDTQYF
clone size: NA; V gene: TRBV19; D gene: NA; J gene: TRBJ2-2; CDR3 DNA: TGTGCCAGTAGCGCCAGACCTAACGGGGAGCTGTTTTTT; CDR3 protein: CASSARPNGELFF
clone size: NA; V gene: TRBV19; D gene: TRBD1; J gene: TRBJ1-1; CDR3 DNA: TGTGCCAGTAGTATGACAGGGGCCTACAATTTGGAAGGTTTCTTT; CDR3 protein: CASSMTGAYNLEGFF
clone size: NA; V gene: TRBV15; D gene: NA; J gene: TRBJ1-2; CDR3 DNA: TGTGCCACCAGCAGGGATTCTCAGGGGAGCTATGGCTACACCTTC; CDR3 protein: CATSRDSQGSYGYTF
clone size: NA; V gene: TRBV7-2; D gene: NA; J gene: TRBJ1-5; CDR3 DNA: TGTGCCAGCAGCTTAGTTGGAGGGGGAGGATCCGATCAGCCCCAGCATTTT; CDR3 protein: CASSLVGGGGSDQPQHF
clone size: NA; V gene: TRBV7-9; D gene: TRBD2; J gene: TRBJ2-3; CDR3 DNA: TGTGCCAGCAGCGCAGAACTAGCGGCACCGACAGATACGCAGTATTTT; CDR3 protein: CASSAELAAPTDTQYF
clone size: NA; V gene: TRBV18; D gene: TRBD2; J gene: TRBJ2-7; CDR3 DNA: TGTGCCAGCTCACAGGGACTAGCGGGAGAGGGCTACGAGCAGTACTTC; CDR3 protein: CASSQGLAGEGYEQYF
clone size: NA; V gene: TRBV9; D gene: TRBD2; J gene: TRBJ2-1; CDR3 DNA: TGTGCCAGCAGCCCCAGTCCGGGGGGGCCATACAATGAGCAGTTCTTC; CDR3 protein: CASSPSPGGPYNEQFF
clone size: NA; V gene: TRBV6-5; D gene: TRBD2; J gene: TRBJ2-7; CDR3 DNA: TGTGCCAGCAGTTACTCAATAGCGGGATCGCCCTACGAGCAGTACTTC; CDR3 protein: CASSYSIAGSPYEQYF
clone size: NA; V gene: TRBV19; D gene: TRBD1; J gene: TRBJ1-5; CDR3 DNA: TGTGCCACCCAACCCGGGGACAGGGGGCGGATTCAGCCCCAGCATTTT; CDR3 protein: CATQPGDRGRIQPQHF
clone size: NA; V gene: TRBV5-4; D gene: TRBD2; J gene: TRBJ2-7; CDR3 DNA: TGTGCCAGCAGCTCGACTAGCGGGAGTCTCCTCGAGCAGTACTTC; CDR3 protein: CASSSTSGSLLEQYF
clone size: once; V gene: TRBV10-3; D gene: NA; J gene: TRBJ2-7; CDR3 DNA: TGTGCCACCCGCTGGGGGGACACCCGATACGAGCAGTACTTC; CDR3 protein: CATRWGDTRYEQYF